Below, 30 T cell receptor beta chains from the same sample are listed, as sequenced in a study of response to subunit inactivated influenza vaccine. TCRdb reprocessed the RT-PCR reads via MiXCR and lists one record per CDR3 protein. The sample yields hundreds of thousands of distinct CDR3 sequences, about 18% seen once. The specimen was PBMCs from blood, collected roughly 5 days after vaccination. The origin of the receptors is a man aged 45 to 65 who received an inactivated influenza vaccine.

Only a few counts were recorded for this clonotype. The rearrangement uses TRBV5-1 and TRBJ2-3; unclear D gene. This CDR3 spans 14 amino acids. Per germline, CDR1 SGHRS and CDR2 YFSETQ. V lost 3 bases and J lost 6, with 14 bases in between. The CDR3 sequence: CASSSERPSDTQYF. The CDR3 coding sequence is TGCGCCAGCAGCTCCGAGCGCCCCTCGGATACGCAGTATTTT.

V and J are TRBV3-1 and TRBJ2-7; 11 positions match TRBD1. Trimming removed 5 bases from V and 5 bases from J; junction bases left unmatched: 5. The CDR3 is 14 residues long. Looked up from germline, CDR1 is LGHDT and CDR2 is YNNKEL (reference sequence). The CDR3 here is CASSSGQGADEQYF. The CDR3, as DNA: TGTGCCAGCAGCTCAGGACAGGGGGCCGACGAGCAGTACTTC.

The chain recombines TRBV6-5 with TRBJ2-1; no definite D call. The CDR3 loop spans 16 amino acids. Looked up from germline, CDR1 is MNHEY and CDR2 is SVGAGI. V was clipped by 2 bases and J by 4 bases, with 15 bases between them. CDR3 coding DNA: TGTGCCAGCAGTTACCAACTTAAAGTTGGGTACAATGAGCAGTTCTTC. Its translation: CASSYQLKVGYNEQFF.

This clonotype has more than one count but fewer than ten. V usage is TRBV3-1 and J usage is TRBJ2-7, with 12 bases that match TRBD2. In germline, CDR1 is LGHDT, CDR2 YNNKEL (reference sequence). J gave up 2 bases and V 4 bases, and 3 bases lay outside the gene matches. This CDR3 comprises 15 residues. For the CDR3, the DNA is TGTGCCAGCAGCCCGTGGACTAGCGGGGCCTACGAGCAGTACTTC. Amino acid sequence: CASSPWTSGAYEQYF.

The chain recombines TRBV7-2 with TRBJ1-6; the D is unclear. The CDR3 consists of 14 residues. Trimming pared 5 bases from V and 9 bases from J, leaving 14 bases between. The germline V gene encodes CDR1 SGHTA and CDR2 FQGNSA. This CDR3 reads CASSQAIGASPLHF. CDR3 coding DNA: TGTGCCAGCAGCCAGGCCATCGGAGCTTCACCCCTCCACTTT.

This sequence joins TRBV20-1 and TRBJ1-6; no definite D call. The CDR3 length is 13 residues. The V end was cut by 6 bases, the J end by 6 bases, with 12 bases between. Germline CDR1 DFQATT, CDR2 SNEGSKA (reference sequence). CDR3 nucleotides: TGCAGTGCCAACGAACAGATTAATTCACCCCTCCACTTT. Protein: CSANEQINSPLHF.

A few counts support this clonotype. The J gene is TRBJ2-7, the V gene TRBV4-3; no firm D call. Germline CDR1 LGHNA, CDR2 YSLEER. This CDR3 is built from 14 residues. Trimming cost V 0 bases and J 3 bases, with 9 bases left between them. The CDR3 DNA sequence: TGCGCCAGCAGCCAAGATTTAGAGCTCTACGAGCAGTACTTC. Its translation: CASSQDLELYEQYF.

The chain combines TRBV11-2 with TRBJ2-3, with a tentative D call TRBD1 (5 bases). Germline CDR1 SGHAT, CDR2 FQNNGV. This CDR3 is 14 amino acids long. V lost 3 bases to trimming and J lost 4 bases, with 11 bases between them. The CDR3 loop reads CASSFLRVPDTQYF. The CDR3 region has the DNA TGTGCCAGCAGCTTCCTCAGGGTCCCAGATACGCAGTATTTT.

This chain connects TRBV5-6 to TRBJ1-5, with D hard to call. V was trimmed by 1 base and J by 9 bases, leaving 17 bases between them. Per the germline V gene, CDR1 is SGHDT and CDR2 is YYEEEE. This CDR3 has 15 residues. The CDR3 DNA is TGTGCCAGCAGCTTGTCGGCCCACCCCCAATGGCCCCAGCATTTT. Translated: CASSLSAHPQWPQHF. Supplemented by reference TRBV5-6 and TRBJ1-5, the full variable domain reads DAGVTQSPTHLIKTRGQQVTLRCSPKSGHDTVSWYQQALGQGPQFIFQYYEEEERQRGNFPDRFSGHQFPNYSSELNVNALLLGDSALYLCASSLSAHPQWPQHFGDGTRLSIL.

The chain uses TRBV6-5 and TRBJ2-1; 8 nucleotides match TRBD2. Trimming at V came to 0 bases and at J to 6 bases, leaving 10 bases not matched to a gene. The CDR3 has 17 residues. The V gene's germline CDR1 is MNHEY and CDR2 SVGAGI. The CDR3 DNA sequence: TGTGCCAGCAGTTACTCCAGTATCTCGGGAGGGGTCAATGAGCAGTTCTTC. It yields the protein CASSYSSISGGVNEQFF.

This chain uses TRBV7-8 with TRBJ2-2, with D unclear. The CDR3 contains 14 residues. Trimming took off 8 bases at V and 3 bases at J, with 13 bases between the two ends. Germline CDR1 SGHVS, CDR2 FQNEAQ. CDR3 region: CASSLSRYTGELFF. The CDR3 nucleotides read TGTGCCAGCTCCCTTAGCCGGTACACCGGGGAGCTGTTTTTT.

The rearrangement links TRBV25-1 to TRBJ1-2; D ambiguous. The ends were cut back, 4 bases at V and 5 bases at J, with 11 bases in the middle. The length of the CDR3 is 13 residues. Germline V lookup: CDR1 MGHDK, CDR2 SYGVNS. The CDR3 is CASSGAYPYGYTF. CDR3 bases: TGTGCCAGCAGTGGTGCCTATCCTTATGGCTACACCTTC.

CDR3 in amino acids: CSAWRGGVDQNIQYF. In DNA form, the CDR3 reads TGCAGTGCTTGGAGGGGAGGGGTCGATCAAAACATTCAGTACTTC. This chain uses TRBV20-1 with TRBJ2-4; 7 bases match TRBD2. The CDR3 runs to 15 residues. The trim removed 5 bases at V and 5 bases at J, leaving 12 bases unmatched. Germline lookup yields CDR1 DFQATT and CDR2 SNEGSKA (reference sequence).

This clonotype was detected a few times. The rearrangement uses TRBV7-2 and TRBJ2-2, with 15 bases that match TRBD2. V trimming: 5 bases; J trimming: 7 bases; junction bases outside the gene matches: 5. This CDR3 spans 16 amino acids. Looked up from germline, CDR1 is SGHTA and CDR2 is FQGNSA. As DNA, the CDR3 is TGTGCCAGCAGCCCACCGGGACTAGCGGGAGGCGGGGAGCTGTTTTTT. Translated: CASSPPGLAGGGELFF. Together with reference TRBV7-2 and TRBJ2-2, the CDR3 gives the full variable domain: GAGVSQSPSNKVTEKGKDVELRCDPISGHTALYWYRQSLGQGLEFLIYFQGNSAPDKSGLPSDRFSAERTGGSVSTLTIQRTQQEDSAVYLCASSPPGLAGGGELFFGEGSRLTVL.

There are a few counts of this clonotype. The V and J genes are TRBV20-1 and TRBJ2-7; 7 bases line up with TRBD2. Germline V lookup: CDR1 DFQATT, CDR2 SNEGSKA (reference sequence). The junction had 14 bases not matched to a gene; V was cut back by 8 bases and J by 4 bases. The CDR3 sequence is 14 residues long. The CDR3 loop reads CSFPGSGWSYEQYF. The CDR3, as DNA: TGCAGTTTTCCGGGTAGCGGGTGGTCTTACGAGCAGTACTTC.

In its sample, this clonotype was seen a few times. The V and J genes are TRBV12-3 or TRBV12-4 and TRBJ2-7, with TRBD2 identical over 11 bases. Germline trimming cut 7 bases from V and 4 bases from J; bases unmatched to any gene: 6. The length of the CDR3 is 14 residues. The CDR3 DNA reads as TGTGCCAGCAAGACTAGCGGGGTTTCATACGAGCAGTACTTC. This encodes CASKTSGVSYEQYF.

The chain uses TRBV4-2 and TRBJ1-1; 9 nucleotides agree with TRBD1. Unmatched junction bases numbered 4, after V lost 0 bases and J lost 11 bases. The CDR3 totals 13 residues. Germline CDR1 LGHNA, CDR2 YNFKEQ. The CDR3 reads CASSQDGTGTAFF. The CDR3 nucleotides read TGTGCCAGCAGCCAAGATGGGACAGGGACGGCTTTCTTT.

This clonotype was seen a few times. CDR3 sequence: CASRGGGNYEQYF. CDR3 sequence (DNA): TGTGCCAGCCGGGGCGGGGGTAACTACGAGCAGTACTTC. The chain couples TRBV28 to TRBJ2-7; 7 nucleotides line up with TRBD2. CDR1 and CDR2 from the germline V gene are MDHEN and SYDVKM. J gave up 3 bases and V 8 bases, and 7 bases lay outside the gene matches. The CDR3 has 13 residues.

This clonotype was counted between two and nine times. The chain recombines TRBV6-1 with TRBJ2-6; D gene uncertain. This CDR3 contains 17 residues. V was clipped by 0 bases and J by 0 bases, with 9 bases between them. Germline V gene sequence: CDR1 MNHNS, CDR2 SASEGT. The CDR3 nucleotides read TGTGCCAGCAGTGAAGCGGCAGGAACCTCTGGGGCCAACGTCCTGACTTTC. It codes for CASSEAAGTSGANVLTF.

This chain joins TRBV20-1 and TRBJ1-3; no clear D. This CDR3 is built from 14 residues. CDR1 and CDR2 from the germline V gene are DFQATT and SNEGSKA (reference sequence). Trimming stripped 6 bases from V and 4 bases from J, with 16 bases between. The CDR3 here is CSAEGRQVGNTIYF. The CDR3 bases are TGCAGTGCAGAGGGCCGCCAAGTCGGAAACACCATATATTTT.

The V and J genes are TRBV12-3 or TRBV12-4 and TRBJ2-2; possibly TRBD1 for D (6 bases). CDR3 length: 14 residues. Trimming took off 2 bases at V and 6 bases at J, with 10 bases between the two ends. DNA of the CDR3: TGTGCCAGCAGTTTACAGGGGTTCGCCGGGGAGCTGTTTTTT. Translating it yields CASSLQGFAGELFF.

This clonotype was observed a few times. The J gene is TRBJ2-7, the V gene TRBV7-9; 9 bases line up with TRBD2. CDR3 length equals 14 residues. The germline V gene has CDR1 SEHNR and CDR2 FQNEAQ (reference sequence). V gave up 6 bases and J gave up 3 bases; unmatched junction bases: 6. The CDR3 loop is CASSPSGALYEQYF. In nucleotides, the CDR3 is TGTGCCAGCAGTCCTAGCGGGGCCCTCTACGAGCAGTACTTC. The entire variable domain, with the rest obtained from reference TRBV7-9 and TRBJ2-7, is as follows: DTGVSQNPRHKITKRGQNVTFRCDPISEHNRLYWYRQTLGQGPEFLTYFQNEAQLEKSRLLSDRFSAERPKGSFSTLEIQRTEQGDSAMYLCASSPSGALYEQYFGPGTRLTVT.

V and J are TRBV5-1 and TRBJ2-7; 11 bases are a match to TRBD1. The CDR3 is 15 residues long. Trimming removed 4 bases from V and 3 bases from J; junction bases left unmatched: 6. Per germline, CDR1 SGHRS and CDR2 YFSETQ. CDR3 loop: CASSGGQGASYEQYF. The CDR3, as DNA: TGCGCCAGCAGCGGAGGACAGGGGGCAAGCTACGAGCAGTACTTC. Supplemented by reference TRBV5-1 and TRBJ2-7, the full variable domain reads KAGVTQTPRYLIKTRGQQVTLSCSPISGHRSVSWYQQTPGQGLQFLFEYFSETQRNKGNFPGRFSGRQFSNSRSEMNVSTLELGDSALYLCASSGGQGASYEQYFGPGTRLTVT.

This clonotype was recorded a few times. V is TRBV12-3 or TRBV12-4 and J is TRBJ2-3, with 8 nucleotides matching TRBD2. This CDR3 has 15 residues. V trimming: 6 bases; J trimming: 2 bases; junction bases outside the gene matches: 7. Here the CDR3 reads CASSLSGANTDTQYF. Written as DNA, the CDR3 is TGTGCCAGCAGCCTTAGCGGGGCTAACACAGATACGCAGTATTTT.

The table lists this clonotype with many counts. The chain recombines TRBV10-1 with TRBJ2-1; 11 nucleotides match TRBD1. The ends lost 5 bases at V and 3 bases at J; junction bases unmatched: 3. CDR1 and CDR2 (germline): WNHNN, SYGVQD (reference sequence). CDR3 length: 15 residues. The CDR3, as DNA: TGCGCCAGCAGTCGGGGACAGGGGGTCTACAATGAGCAGTTCTTC. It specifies CASSRGQGVYNEQFF.

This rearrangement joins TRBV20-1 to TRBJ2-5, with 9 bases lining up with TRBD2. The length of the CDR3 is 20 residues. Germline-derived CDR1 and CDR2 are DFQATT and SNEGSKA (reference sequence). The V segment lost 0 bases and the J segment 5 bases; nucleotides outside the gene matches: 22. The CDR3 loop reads CSARDSARLAVTPARETQYF. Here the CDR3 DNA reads TGCAGTGCTAGAGATAGTGCTAGACTAGCGGTTACCCCAGCGCGGGAGACCCAGTACTTC.

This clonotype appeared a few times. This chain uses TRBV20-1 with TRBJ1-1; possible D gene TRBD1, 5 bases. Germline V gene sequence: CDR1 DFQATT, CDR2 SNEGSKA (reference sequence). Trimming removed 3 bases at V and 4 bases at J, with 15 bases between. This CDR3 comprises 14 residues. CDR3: CSASTLGVGTEAFF. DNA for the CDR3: TGCAGTGCTAGCACTTTGGGGGTAGGCACTGAAGCTTTCTTT.

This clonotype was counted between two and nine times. The CDR3 region is CASDRTQAFF. As DNA, the CDR3 is TGTGCCTCAGACAGAACCCAAGCTTTCTTT. The V and J genes are TRBV30 and TRBJ1-1; possible D gene TRBD1, 5 bases. V lost 7 bases to trimming and J lost 9 bases, with 12 bases between them. This CDR3 has 10 amino acids. Germline CDR1 is GTSNPN and CDR2 is SVGIG (reference sequence).

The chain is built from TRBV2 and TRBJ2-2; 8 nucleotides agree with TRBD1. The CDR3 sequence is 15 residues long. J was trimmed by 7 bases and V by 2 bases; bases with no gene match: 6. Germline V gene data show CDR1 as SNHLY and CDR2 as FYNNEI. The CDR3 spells CASSETSGGIGELFF. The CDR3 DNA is TGTGCCAGCAGTGAAACGTCAGGGGGCATCGGGGAGCTGTTTTTT.

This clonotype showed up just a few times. CDR3 loop: CATTEGGRDNEQFF. CDR3 nucleotides: TGTGCCACCACGGAGGGCGGGAGAGACAATGAGCAGTTCTTC. V is TRBV24-1 and J is TRBJ2-1, with 7 nucleotides matching TRBD2. V lost 8 bases, J lost 5 bases, and 8 bases stayed unmatched. The CDR3 has 14 amino acids. Per germline, CDR1 KGHDR and CDR2 SFDVKD.